A single sample is the source of the 9 T cell receptor beta chains below, sequenced in a study of blood T cell repertoires in COVID-19. Sequencing was performed with immunoSEQ multiplex PCR; in TCRdb, only in-frame clones are kept and a portion is missing. This table holds more than 200,000 clones, around 82% found once. Sequenced input: peripheral blood. These receptors all stem from a woman between 40 and 55 years old with active or convalescent COVID-19.

CDR3 protein: CASFEGGGATNEKLFF. As DNA, the CDR3 is TGTGCCAGCTTCGAGGGCGGGGGTGCAACTAATGAAAAACTGTTTTTT. V usage is TRBV2 and J usage is TRBJ1-4, with D possibly TRBD1 on 5 matching bases. The ends were cut back, 8 bases at V and 0 bases at J, with 16 bases in the middle. This CDR3 comprises 16 residues. CDR1 SNHLY and CDR2 FYNNEI come from the germline V gene. Combining the CDR3 with reference TRBV2 and TRBJ1-4 gives the whole variable domain EPEVTQTPSHQVTQMGQEVILRCVPISNHLYFYWYRQILGQKVEFLVSFYNNEISEKSEIFDDQFSVERPDGSNFTLKIRSTKLEDSAMYFCASFEGGGATNEKLFFGSGTQLSVL.

The V gene is TRBV24-1, the J gene TRBJ1-5; possibly TRBD1 for D (5 bases). Germline CDR1 reads KGHDR; CDR2 reads SFDVKD. Trimming took 3 bases from V and 2 from J, leaving 13 bases between them. The CDR3 is made up of 16 amino acids. CDR3 sequence: CATSDPGGMGNQPQHF. CDR3 nucleotides: TGTGCCACCAGTGATCCCGGGGGAATGGGCAATCAGCCCCAGCATTTT.

V is TRBV2 and J is TRBJ1-2; TRBD1 might be the D (5 bases). Germline loops: CDR1 SNHLY, CDR2 FYNNEI. V was shortened by 3 bases and J by 4 bases, with 18 bases between the two germline ends. The CDR3 loop spans 16 amino acids. This CDR3 is CASSEGLSRVSYGYTF. The DNA of the CDR3 is TGTGCCAGCAGTGAGGGACTTTCGAGAGTGAGCTATGGCTACACCTTC.

The chain combines TRBV29-1 with TRBJ2-3, with TRBD1 matching over 7 bases. With V trimmed by 5 bases and J by 2 bases, 10 bases remained unmatched. CDR1 and CDR2 (germline): SQVTM, ANQGSEA. CDR3 length: 15 residues. CDR3 sequence reads: CSVRDRASVTDTQYF. DNA of the CDR3: TGCAGCGTTCGTGACAGGGCAAGTGTCACAGATACGCAGTATTTT.

V and J are TRBV10-3 and TRBJ2-7, with unresolved D. CDR3 length: 11 amino acids. Germline V gene data show CDR1 as ENHRY and CDR2 as SYGVKD. Trimming removed 0 bases from V and 11 bases from J, with 8 bases in between. CDR3 amino acids: CAISESSGKYF. The CDR3 DNA sequence: TGTGCCATCAGTGAGTCGTCAGGAAAGTACTTC.

V and J are TRBV18 and TRBJ1-4; no definite D call. The CDR3 length is 13 residues. Trimming shortened V by 3 bases and J by 6 bases, and 8 bases separated the two germline ends. Germline CDR1 KGHSH, CDR2 LQKENI. The DNA for the CDR3 is TGTGCCAGCTCACCGTCAGGCGATGAAAAACTGTTTTTT. It is translated as CASSPSGDEKLFF.

This sequence joins TRBV5-1 and TRBJ1-6; 8 bases map to TRBD1. CDR3 size: 15 residues. Germline V lookup: CDR1 SGHRS, CDR2 YFSETQ. The J segment lost 7 bases and the V segment lost 4 bases, leaving 7 bases of the junction unmatched. The CDR3 sequence is CASSGDRSENSPLHF. The CDR3 DNA reads as TGCGCCAGCAGCGGGGACAGGTCTGAGAATTCACCCCTCCACTTT. Filled out from reference TRBV5-1 and TRBJ1-6, the complete variable domain reads KAGVTQTPRYLIKTRGQQVTLSCSPISGHRSVSWYQQTPGQGLQFLFEYFSETQRNKGNFPGRFSGRQFSNSRSEMNVSTLELGDSALYLCASSGDRSENSPLHFGNGTRLTVT.

The chain has TRBV11-3 and TRBJ1-1; 10 bases agree with TRBD1. The CDR3 loop spans 17 amino acids. V lost 2 bases, J lost 2 bases, and 8 bases stayed unmatched. Germline CDR1 is SGHNT and CDR2 is YENEEA. The CDR3 DNA follows: TGTGCCAGCAGCTTAAGTGGGACAGGGGTTAGAAACACTGAAGCTTTCTTT. It codes for CASSLSGTGVRNTEAFF.

This chain uses TRBV28 with TRBJ1-2; 11 bases are shared with TRBD1. The CDR3 length is 11 residues. Germline-derived CDR1 and CDR2 are MDHEN and SYDVKM. J lost 7 bases, V lost 11 bases, and 3 bases had no gene match. For the CDR3, the DNA is TGTGCCTCAGGGACAGGGGGTGGCTACACCTTC. Protein product: CASGTGGGYTF.